Listed below are T cell receptor beta chains from one sample, sequenced in a study of blood T cell repertoires in COVID-19. The method was immunoSEQ multiplex PCR; TCRdb's version includes in-frame clones alone and lacks a portion of them. This table has a few hundred thousand clones, about nine tenths appearing once. The sequenced sample consisted of peripheral blood. These receptors all come from a woman aged 25 to 39 with active or convalescent COVID-19. Both conserved end residues are part of each CDR3.

TRBV6-5	TRBJ1-6	CASSAVYNSPLHF
TRBV7-8	TRBJ2-1	CASSFGGGGGEQFF
TRBV5-1	TRBJ2-7	CASSLGQGQYF
TRBV2	TRBJ1-5	CASTRTGENQPQHF
TRBV27	TRBJ1-5	CASRPKPSDSSNQPQHF
TRBV14	TRBJ2-1	CASSDTGQGPYNEQFF
TRBV7-9	TRBJ1-6	CASSLMGQGNSPLHF
TRBV5-4	TRBJ1-3	CASSKDRAGNTIYF
TRBV6-6	TRBJ2-6	CASTPGGLSGANVLTF
TRBV6-6	TRBJ1-2	CASRDAGKGDGYTF
TRBV9	TRBJ1-2	CASSVDMTGAGYTF
TRBV18	TRBJ2-4	CASSMEGEGQNIQYF
TRBV6-5	TRBJ2-3	CASSVLAGATDTQYF
TRBV2	TRBJ1-2	CASRTTGQGADYGYTF
TRBV4-3	TRBJ2-7	CASSQEQDWQYEQYF
TRBV4-3	TRBJ1-2	CASSQDFHGEGRGYTF
TRBV5-1	TRBJ2-3	CASSLIAGASTDTQYF
TRBV29-1	TRBJ1-5	CSALLQGAGNQPQHF
TRBV11-3	TRBJ1-3	CASSSGGNTIYF
TRBV9	TRBJ1-3	CASSTPGGSSGNTIYF
TRBV6-1	TRBJ1-5	CASSEGETGVVQPQHF
TRBV7-9	TRBJ1-5	CASSFDAGHNQPQHF
TRBV3-1/TRBV3-2	TRBJ2-4	CAKRTGKYIQYF
TRBV19	TRBJ1-3	CASGHQGNTIYF
TRBV7-9	TRBJ2-5	CASSLGRDQETQYF
TRBV27	TRBJ2-5	CASSSRGLAGGSRETQYF
TRBV7-2	TRBJ2-3	CASSLSRADTQYF
TRBV6-6	TRBJ1-2	CASRSQQGEGGYTF
TRBV6-2/TRBV6-3	TRBJ2-1	CASSGTTNEQFF
TRBV14	TRBJ2-3	CASSQRELAVATDTQYF
TRBV3-1/TRBV3-2	TRBJ2-1	CASTLAGVYNEQFF
TRBV19	TRBJ2-7	CASSIRPSGTGGHEQYF
TRBV5-1	TRBJ2-1	CASSHLSGGASYNEQFF
TRBV6-2/TRBV6-3	TRBJ1-1	CASSYSRGSAEAFF
TRBV28	TRBJ2-7	CASSPAYEQYF
TRBV12-3/TRBV12-4	TRBJ1-1	CASILGNTEAFF
TRBV7-2	TRBJ2-3	CASSFRGGPLPKQYF
TRBV3-1/TRBV3-2	TRBJ1-5	CASSQVSGQINYSNQPQHF
TRBV29-1	TRBJ2-1	CSVQGDHYNEQFF
TRBV6-5	TRBJ1-5	CASSSTGSGKPQHF
TRBV28	TRBJ2-5	CASSAGTSWAQETQYF
TRBV2	TRBJ2-7	CASRPPGQGVHEQYF
TRBV7-2	TRBJ2-2	CASSTSGGFYGELFF
TRBV30	TRBJ2-7	CAWSRGTYEQYF
TRBV5-1	TRBJ1-4	CASSLGGQGVANEKLFF
TRBV4-1	TRBJ2-7	CASSPAGGYNYEQYF
TRBV4-3	TRBJ2-1	CASSHTGQGAQYNEQFF
TRBV7-9	TRBJ2-7	CASILGQGLDYEQYF
TRBV5-4	TRBJ1-2	CASSLVGTGGKGYTF
TRBV28	TRBJ1-6	CASNPLDGGSSYNSPLHF
TRBV5-5	TRBJ2-1	CASSLDYYNEQFF
TRBV6-6	TRBJ2-1	CASSRPGGGGYNEQFF